A selection of T cell receptor beta chains follows, all from one sample in a study of T cell responses to AZD1222 COVID-19 vaccine. TCRdb keeps only in-frame clones here, not all; method: immunoSEQ multiplex PCR. Of about 140,000 clones in the sample, 80% to 95% were seen once. The sequencing used peripheral blood, collected on day 0 of AZD1222 vaccination. These receptors were obtained from an adult in good health. Each CDR3 is given with its conserved first and last residue. Fields, in order: V gene, CDR3 length, J gene, D gene, clone size, CDR3 DNA, CDR3 protein. D genes are given only for firm matches. Clone size, where shown, is once, few, many, or a class for clones that have expanded.

TRBV18	14	TRBJ1-1	.	once	TGTGCCAGCTCAAAGGACACGGTAAACACTGAAGCTTTCTTT	CASSKDTVNTEAFF
TRBV7-9	13	TRBJ1-1	.	.	TGTGCCAGCAGCTCCCCAGGACGCCCTGAAGCTTTCTTT	CASSSPGRPEAFF
TRBV11-2	14	TRBJ1-4	TRBD1	.	TGTGCCAGCAGCCCTCGGACAGGGCATGAAAAACTGTTTTTT	CASSPRTGHEKLFF
TRBV28	16	TRBJ1-5	.	once	TGTGCCAGCAGTCCCAGAGAGCGGCCCTACAATCAGCCCCAGCATTTT	CASSPRERPYNQPQHF
TRBV6-5	13	TRBJ1-5	.	.	TGTGCCAGCAATACAGGGAGCAATCAGCCCCAGCATTTT	CASNTGSNQPQHF
TRBV7-9	14	TRBJ2-7	.	.	TGTGCCAGCAGCTATAGGACAGTAACCTACGAGCAGTACTTC	CASSYRTVTYEQYF
TRBV27	15	TRBJ2-1	.	.	TGTGCCAGCAGGCCCGGTGGGCTTTTTTACAATGAGCAGTTCTTC	CASRPGGLFYNEQFF
TRBV19	18	TRBJ1-2	.	.	TGTGCCAGTAGTACCCGGAGGCGTGTGGATCCCACTAACTATGGCTACACCTTC	CASSTRRRVDPTNYGYTF
TRBV3-1/TRBV3-2	15	TRBJ1-4	.	.	TGTGCCAGCAGCCAGGTAACAGGGTCTAGCGAAAAACTGTTTTTT	CASSQVTGSSEKLFF
TRBV3-1/TRBV3-2	17	TRBJ1-1	TRBD1	.	TGTGCCAGCAGCCAAGGGGCTGGGACAGGGATGAACACTGAAGCTTTCTTT	CASSQGAGTGMNTEAFF
TRBV27	15	TRBJ2-2	.	once	TGTGCCAGCAGTTTCGGTGGGGCTAGGACCGGGGAGCTGTTTTTT	CASSFGGARTGELFF
TRBV10-3	14	TRBJ1-1	.	.	TGTGCCATCAGTCGGGACATAAAAAGCACTGAAGCTTTCTTT	CAISRDIKSTEAFF
TRBV7-8	16	TRBJ1-6	TRBD1	.	TGTGCCAGCAGCGCTCGGGACAGGGGGTCTAATTCACCCCTCCACTTT	CASSARDRGSNSPLHF
TRBV5-1	16	TRBJ2-2	.	.	TGCGCCAGCAGCTTGGATGGGCGGTTTGACACCGGGGAGCTGTTTTTT	CASSLDGRFDTGELFF
TRBV3-1/TRBV3-2	15	TRBJ1-1	TRBD1	.	TGTGCCAGCAGCCGCACACAGGGGGCCAACACTGAAGCTTTCTTT	CASSRTQGANTEAFF
TRBV6-2/TRBV6-3	15	TRBJ1-6	TRBD1	.	TGTGCCAGCAGTCCCCGGGCAGGGGGGAATTCACCCCTCCACTTT	CASSPRAGGNSPLHF
TRBV7-9	12	TRBJ1-2	.	.	TGTGCCAGCAGCTTAGAAGTAGGTGGCTACACCTTC	CASSLEVGGYTF
TRBV3-1/TRBV3-2	15	TRBJ1-6	.	.	TGTGCCAGCAGCCAAGAAAAGGGCTGGAGTTCACCCCTCCACTTT	CASSQEKGWSSPLHF
TRBV6-5	13	TRBJ2-7	TRBD1	.	TGTGCCACCACGTGGGACAGGGGCAACGAGCAGTACTTC	CATTWDRGNEQYF
TRBV5-1	15	TRBJ1-2	.	.	TGCGCCAGCAGCCCCATTACGGGGGGTGACTATGGCTACACCTTC	CASSPITGGDYGYTF
TRBV9	16	TRBJ2-3	.	.	TGTGCCAGCAGCGTGCGCCGGGGCCTAGGGGAAAGTACGCAGTATTTT	CASSVRRGLGESTQYF
TRBV5-6	16	TRBJ2-2	.	.	TGTGCCAGCAACCCCTTGGGCGGGGCGAACACCGGGGAGCTGTTTTTT	CASNPLGGANTGELFF
TRBV18	16	TRBJ1-5	.	.	TGTGCCAGCTCACCACGCTTACTAGGAGCAGATCAGCCCCAGCATTTT	CASSPRLLGADQPQHF
TRBV2	15	TRBJ2-5	TRBD1	.	TGTGCCAGCACCTCGTACAGGGGGCTAGGGGAGACCCAGTACTTC	CASTSYRGLGETQYF
TRBV2	14	TRBJ1-1	.	.	TGTGCCAGCAGTACCGAGGGTTCGAACACTGAAGCTTTCTTT	CASSTEGSNTEAFF
TRBV5-1	16	TRBJ1-5	TRBD1	.	TGCGCCAGCAGCCCGGCAGGGGGGCAAAGCAATCAGCCCCAGCATTTT	CASSPAGGQSNQPQHF
TRBV5-1	15	TRBJ2-1	.	.	TGCGCCAGCAGCACCGGGTCCAGCTCCTACAATGAGCAGTTCTTC	CASSTGSSSYNEQFF
TRBV7-2	16	TRBJ2-3	.	.	TGTGCCAGCAGCTTAGTTGTCAGGATAAGCACAGATACGCAGTATTTT	CASSLVVRISTDTQYF
TRBV27	13	TRBJ2-1	.	once	TGTGCCAGCAGTGTGACACCTAACAATGAGCAGTTCTTC	CASSVTPNNEQFF
TRBV27	14	TRBJ1-1	TRBD1	.	TGTGCCAGCAGTTGGGACAGGAGGAACACTGAAGCTTTCTTT	CASSWDRRNTEAFF
TRBV5-5	15	TRBJ1-3	.	once	TGTGCCAGCAGCTTGTGGTATAGCTCTGGAAACACCATATATTTT	CASSLWYSSGNTIYF
TRBV11-2	13	TRBJ2-7	.	.	TGTGCCAGCAGCTTATTGATAACCTACGAGCAGTACTTC	CASSLLITYEQYF
TRBV18	13	TRBJ2-7	.	.	TGTGCCAGCTCAGCGGACACCCAGAGAGAGCAGTACTTC	CASSADTQREQYF
TRBV24-1	14	TRBJ1-2	.	.	TGTGCCATCGGACAGCCTGGTCCTAACTATGGCTACACCTTC	CAIGQPGPNYGYTF
TRBV18	17	TRBJ1-5	.	.	TGTGCCAGCTCACCGGTGCCCGGGACTCCGATATATCAGCCCCAGCATTTT	CASSPVPGTPIYQPQHF
TRBV3-1/TRBV3-2	14	TRBJ1-5	.	.	TGTGCCAGCAGCCAGGGGAGAAGGGACCAGCCCCAGCATTTT	CASSQGRRDQPQHF
TRBV3-1/TRBV3-2	15	TRBJ1-1	.	.	TGTGCCAGCAGCCAAGTTGATAGAGATAACACTGAAGCTTTCTTT	CASSQVDRDNTEAFF
TRBV19	17	TRBJ1-5	.	.	TGTGCCAGTAGTAGTGAAACAGGTCGGCGGAGCAATCAGCCCCAGCATTTT	CASSSETGRRSNQPQHF
TRBV9	16	TRBJ2-6	.	few	TGTGCCAGCAGCCCAAGGACGGCGACTGGGGCCAACGTCCTGACTTTC	CASSPRTATGANVLTF
TRBV27	14	TRBJ1-5	.	.	TGTGCCAGCAGTTCCCAGGGTTCCCATCAGCCCCAGCATTTT	CASSSQGSHQPQHF
TRBV5-7	15	TRBJ2-7	.	few	TGTGCCAGCAGCGAGGGACCGGATGGCTCCTACGAGCAGTACTTC	CASSEGPDGSYEQYF
TRBV29-1	14	TRBJ1-2	TRBD1	.	TGCAGCGTTGAAGAACAGGGGCCTGACTATGGCTACACCTTC	CSVEEQGPDYGYTF
TRBV3-1/TRBV3-2	13	TRBJ1-2	.	.	TGTGCCAGCAGCCAAGATGGGGCCAGGGCGGACACCTTC	CASSQDGARADTF
TRBV19	15	TRBJ2-1	.	.	TGTGCCAGTAGTGCCCTTACAGGAGCCTACAATGAGCAGTTCTTC	CASSALTGAYNEQFF
TRBV30	11	TRBJ1-1	.	.	TGTGCCTGGAGTACGACGGGGGAAGCTTTCTTT	CAWSTTGEAFF
TRBV13	16	TRBJ2-3	TRBD2	.	TGTGCCAGCAGCCTCAAGCTAGCGGGGGGGCTAGATACGCAGTATTTT	CASSLKLAGGLDTQYF
TRBV6-1	15	TRBJ1-4	.	.	TGTGCCAGCAGTGAACAGTGGCTGAGTCTTGAAAAACTGTTTTTT	CASSEQWLSLEKLFF
TRBV18	17	TRBJ2-1	TRBD2	.	TGTGCCAGCTCACCACCCCCTAGCGGGAGTATCTACAATGAGCAGTTCTTC	CASSPPPSGSIYNEQFF
TRBV7-2	14	TRBJ2-7	TRBD2	.	TGTGCCAGCAGCCCTGGGACTAGCGGGGGGCCCCAGTACTTC	CASSPGTSGGPQYF
TRBV18	16	TRBJ1-3	TRBD1	.	TGTGCCAGCACTCCGTCACAGGGGAGCTCTGGAAACACCATATATTTT	CASTPSQGSSGNTIYF
TRBV7-9	15	TRBJ1-6	TRBD1	.	TGTGCCAGCAGCTTAGTAGACAGGGAGGGGTCACCCCTCCACTTT	CASSLVDREGSPLHF
TRBV19	14	TRBJ2-7	TRBD2	.	TGTGCCAGTAGTACACACGGGACTACCTACGAGCAGTACTTC	CASSTHGTTYEQYF
TRBV7-2	17	TRBJ2-3	TRBD2	.	TGTGCCAGCAGCCCCACCATAGCGGGGGATGGCACAGATACGCAGTATTTT	CASSPTIAGDGTDTQYF